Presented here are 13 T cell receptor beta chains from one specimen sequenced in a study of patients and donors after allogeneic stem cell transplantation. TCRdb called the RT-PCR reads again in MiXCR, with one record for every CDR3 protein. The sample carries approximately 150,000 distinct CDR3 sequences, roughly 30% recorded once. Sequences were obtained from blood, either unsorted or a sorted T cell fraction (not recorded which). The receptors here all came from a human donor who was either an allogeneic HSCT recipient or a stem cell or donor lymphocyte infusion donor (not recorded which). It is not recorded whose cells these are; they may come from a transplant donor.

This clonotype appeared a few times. CDR3 DNA sequence: TGTGCCAGCAGCCAAGGCGAGGTTAGGGTACTTCCCACTGAAGCTTTCTTT. Translation gives CASSQGEVRVLPTEAFF. V usage is TRBV4-2 and J usage is TRBJ1-1; D is uncertain. With 1 base removed from V and 4 bases from J, the gap between germline ends came to 19 bases. CDR3 length: 17 amino acids. Germline V gene data show CDR1 as LGHNA and CDR2 as YNFKEQ.

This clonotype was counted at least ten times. The CDR3 spells CASSVAPGDTEAFF. DNA of the CDR3: TGTGCCAGCAGCGTAGCCCCCGGAGACACTGAAGCTTTCTTT. The chain combines TRBV9 with TRBJ1-1, with unresolved D. Germline CDR1 SGDLS, CDR2 YYNGEE. This CDR3 spans 14 amino acids. V lost 0 bases, J lost 3 bases, and 9 bases lay in between.

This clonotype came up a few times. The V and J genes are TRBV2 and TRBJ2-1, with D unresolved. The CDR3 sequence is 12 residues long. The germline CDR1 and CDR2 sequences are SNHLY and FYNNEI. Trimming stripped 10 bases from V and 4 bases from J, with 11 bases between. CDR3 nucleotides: TGTGCCACAGAGTTCCTATACAATGAGCAGTTCTTC. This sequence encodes CATEFLYNEQFF. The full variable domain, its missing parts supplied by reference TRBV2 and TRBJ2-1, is EPEVTQTPSHQVTQMGQEVILRCVPISNHLYFYWYRQILGQKVEFLVSFYNNEISEKSEIFDDQFSVERPDGSNFTLKIRSTKLEDSAMYFCATEFLYNEQFFGPGTRLTVL.

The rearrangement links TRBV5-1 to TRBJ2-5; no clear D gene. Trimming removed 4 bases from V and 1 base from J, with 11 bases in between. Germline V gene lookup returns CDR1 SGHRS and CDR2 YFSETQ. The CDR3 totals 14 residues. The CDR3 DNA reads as TGCGCCAGCAGCCGTACCGGAGCCCAAGAGACCCAGTACTTC. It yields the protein CASSRTGAQETQYF.

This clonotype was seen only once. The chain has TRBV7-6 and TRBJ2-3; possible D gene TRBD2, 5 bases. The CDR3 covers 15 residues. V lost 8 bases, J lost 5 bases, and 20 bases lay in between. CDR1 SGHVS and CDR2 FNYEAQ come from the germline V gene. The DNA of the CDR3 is TGTGCCAGCCAACAGAGGGTCCTCCCCGGAGATACGCAGTATTTT. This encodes CASQQRVLPGDTQYF.

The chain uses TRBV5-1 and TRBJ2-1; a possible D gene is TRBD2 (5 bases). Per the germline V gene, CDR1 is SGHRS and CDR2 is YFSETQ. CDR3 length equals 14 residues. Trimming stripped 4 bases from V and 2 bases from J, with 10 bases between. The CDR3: CASSIQRAYNEQFF. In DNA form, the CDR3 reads TGCGCCAGCAGCATCCAGAGGGCCTACAATGAGCAGTTCTTC.

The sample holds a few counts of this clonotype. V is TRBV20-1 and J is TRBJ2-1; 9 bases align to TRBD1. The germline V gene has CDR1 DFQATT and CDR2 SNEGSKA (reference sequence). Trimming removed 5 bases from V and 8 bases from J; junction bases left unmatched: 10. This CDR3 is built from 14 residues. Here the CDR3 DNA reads TGCAGTGCTCAACAGGGGGCTTATTGGGATGAGCAGTTCTTC. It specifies CSAQQGAYWDEQFF.

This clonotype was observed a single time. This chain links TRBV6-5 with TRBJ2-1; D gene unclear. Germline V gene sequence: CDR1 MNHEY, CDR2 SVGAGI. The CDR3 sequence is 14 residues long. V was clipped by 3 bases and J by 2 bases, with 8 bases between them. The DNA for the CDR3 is TGTGCCAGCAGTTATAGTCTAGCCTACAATGAGCAGTTCTTC. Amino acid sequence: CASSYSLAYNEQFF.

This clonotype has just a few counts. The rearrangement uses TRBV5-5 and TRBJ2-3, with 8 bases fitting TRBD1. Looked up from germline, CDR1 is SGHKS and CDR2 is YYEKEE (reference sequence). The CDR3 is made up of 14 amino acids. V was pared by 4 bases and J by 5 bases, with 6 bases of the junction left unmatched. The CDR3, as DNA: TGTGCCAGCAGCACGCGGACAGGGATAGATACGCAGTATTTT. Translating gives CASSTRTGIDTQYF.

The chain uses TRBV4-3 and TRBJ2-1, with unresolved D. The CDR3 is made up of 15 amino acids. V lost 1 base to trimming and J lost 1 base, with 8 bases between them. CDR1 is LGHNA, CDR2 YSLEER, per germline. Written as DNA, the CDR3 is TGCGCCAGCAGCCAAGGACAAGCGTCCTACAATGAGCAGTTCTTC. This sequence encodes CASSQGQASYNEQFF.

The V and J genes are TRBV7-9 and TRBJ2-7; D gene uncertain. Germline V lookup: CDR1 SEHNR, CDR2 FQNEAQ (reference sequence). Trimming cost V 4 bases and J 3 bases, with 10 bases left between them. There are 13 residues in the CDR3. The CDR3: CASSWYSYYEQYF. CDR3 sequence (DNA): TGTGCCAGCAGCTGGTACAGTTACTACGAGCAGTACTTC.

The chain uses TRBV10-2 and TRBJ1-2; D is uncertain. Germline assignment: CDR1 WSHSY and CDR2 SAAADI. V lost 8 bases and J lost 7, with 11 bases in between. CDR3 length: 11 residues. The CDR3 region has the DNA TGCGCCAGCGGCCGAGGCTTTGGCTACACCTTC. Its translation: CASGRGFGYTF.

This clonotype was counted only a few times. CDR3 nucleotide sequence: TGTGCCAGCAGCCCGGAGGGTATGGTTAATCAGCCCCAGCATTTT. Its translation is CASSPEGMVNQPQHF. The rearrangement uses TRBV12-3 or TRBV12-4 and TRBJ1-5; unclear D gene. The CDR3 is made up of 15 amino acids. Trimming left V 6 bases short and J 4 bases short, with 16 bases between.